This passage covers 29 T cell receptor beta chains from one sample sequenced in a study of cytomegalovirus exposure and HLA in healthy donors. The PCR contained 60 Vbeta and 13 Jbeta primers. Assay used: immunoSEQ multiplex PCR; TCRdb lists only in-frame clones, some missing. Altogether about 61,000 clones are present, around 87% being singletons, with the ten largest covering about 1.5%. Sequencing was performed on PBMCs. Receptors originate from a man aged 18 to 35 in good health and CMV-seronegative.

The chain has TRBV4-2 and TRBJ2-2; D is uncertain. Germline V gene data show CDR1 as LGHNA and CDR2 as YNFKEQ. This CDR3 region has 14 residues. Trimming took off 4 bases at V and 4 bases at J, with 10 bases between the two ends. In DNA form, the CDR3 reads TGTGCCAGCAGCCCCGACCCGGGCACCGGGGAGCTGTTTTTT. Amino acids: CASSPDPGTGELFF.

The rearrangement joins TRBV18 to TRBJ2-3, with TRBD1 matching 7 bases. Germline assignment: CDR1 KGHSH and CDR2 LQKENI. The CDR3 runs 15 residues. V gave up 5 bases and J gave up 0 bases; unmatched junction bases: 5. Here the CDR3 DNA reads TGTGCCAGCTCATTTGAGACAGGGAGCACAGATACGCAGTATTTT. Protein: CASSFETGSTDTQYF.

This clone was counted a single time. The chain employs TRBV7-8 and TRBJ1-5; 7 bases agree with TRBD1. Trimming at V came to 5 bases and at J to 0 bases, leaving 4 bases not matched to a gene. The CDR3 is 15 amino acids. CDR1 SGHVS and CDR2 FQNEAQ come from the germline V gene. CDR3 protein: CASSPGQTSNQPQHF. CDR3 nucleotide sequence: TGTGCCAGCAGCCCGGGACAGACTAGCAATCAGCCCCAGCATTTT.

This clone was recorded only once. The CDR3 nucleotides are TGTGCCAGCAGCTTAGTGTCTAGCGGGGGGGCCCGGGAGCAGTTCTTC. Protein product: CASSLVSSGGAREQFF. The rearrangement joins TRBV13 to TRBJ2-1; 12 positions agree with TRBD2. Germline CDR1 is PRHDT and CDR2 is FYEKMQ (reference sequence). The CDR3 is 16 residues long. Trimming took 1 base from V and 10 from J; bases not matched to a gene: 8.

This rearrangement joins TRBV5-1 to TRBJ1-1, with D possibly matching TRBD1 (5 bases). V shed 4 bases and J shed 3 bases, with 10 bases lying between them. This CDR3 comprises 13 residues. Per germline, CDR1 SGHRS and CDR2 YFSETQ. The CDR3 reads CASSKGSDTEAFF. CDR3 nucleotide sequence: TGCGCCAGCAGCAAGGGGTCGGACACTGAAGCTTTCTTT.

The V call is TRBV6-6, the J call TRBJ2-7; 9 nucleotides align to TRBD1. Germline CDR1 and CDR2: MNHNY and SVGAGI (reference sequence). This CDR3 region has 14 residues. V shed 7 bases, J shed 6 bases, and the junction held 10 bases outside the gene matches. CDR3 in DNA: TGTGCCAGCACCAAGGGACAGGGACGTGGCGAGCAGTACTTC. Its protein product is CASTKGQGRGEQYF.

The chain uses TRBV19 and TRBJ2-3, with D hard to call. V was cut by 3 bases and J by 1 base, with 5 bases left in between. Germline CDR1 LNHDA, CDR2 SQIVND (reference sequence). The CDR3 extends over 13 amino acids. The CDR3 DNA reads as TGTGCCAGTAGTATTGAGGGCACAGATACGCAGTATTTT. Its translation is CASSIEGTDTQYF.

The chain is built from TRBV4-1 and TRBJ2-5; 9 bases are a match to TRBD1. The CDR3 spans 13 residues. Germline CDR1 reads MGHRA; CDR2 reads YSYEKL. Trimming removed 4 bases from V and 5 bases from J; junction bases left unmatched: 2. CDR3 protein: CASSPGTGETQYF. For the CDR3, the DNA is TGCGCCAGCAGCCCCGGGACAGGGGAGACCCAGTACTTC.

V gene TRBV11-3 combines with J gene TRBJ1-1, with D perhaps matching TRBD1 (5 bases). Germline V gene lookup returns CDR1 SGHNT and CDR2 YENEEA. The CDR3 has 13 amino acids. V was shortened by 3 bases and J by 1 base, with 6 bases between the two germline ends. The CDR3 sequence is CASSFTGNTEAFF. In DNA form, the CDR3 reads TGTGCCAGCAGCTTTACAGGGAACACTGAAGCTTTCTTT.

This clone was seen a handful of times. The chain is built from TRBV6-5 and TRBJ1-3, with 7 bases lining up with TRBD1. Germline lookup yields CDR1 MNHEY and CDR2 SVGAGI. The CDR3 runs 14 residues. After removal of 5 bases from V and 0 bases from J, the junction contained 1 base not matched to a gene. CDR3 region: CASSRQGSGNTIYF. The CDR3 bases are TGTGCCAGCAGTAGACAGGGCTCTGGAAACACCATATATTTT.

The chain carries TRBV23-1 and TRBJ2-5; 8 nucleotides agree with TRBD1. TRBV23-1 carries the ORF label, with uncertain function. V was clipped by 6 bases and J by 5 bases; unmatched bases: 11. This CDR3 contains 15 residues. In nucleotides, the CDR3 is TGCGCCAGCAGACCACGACAGGGGCCGGAGGAGACCCAGTACTTC. Amino acid sequence: CASRPRQGPEETQYF.

This chain joins TRBV9 and TRBJ2-5; 10 bases are shared with TRBD1. Unmatched junction bases numbered 11, after V lost 4 bases and J lost 5 bases. The CDR3 is made up of 16 amino acids. Germline loops: CDR1 SGDLS, CDR2 YYNGEE. CDR3 in amino acids: CASSPRRQGAWETQYF. DNA for the CDR3: TGTGCCAGCAGCCCTCGCCGACAGGGGGCTTGGGAGACCCAGTACTTC.

The V gene is TRBV6-5, the J gene TRBJ1-1; possibly TRBD1 for D (6 bases). Germline V lookup: CDR1 MNHEY, CDR2 SVGAGI. Trimming shortened V by 5 bases and J by 1 base, and 14 bases separated the two germline ends. The CDR3 consists of 15 residues. CDR3 sequence: CASSQGGVENTEAFF. CDR3 bases: TGTGCCAGCAGTCAAGGGGGGGTCGAGAACACTGAAGCTTTCTTT.

This chain joins TRBV4-2 and TRBJ2-5; TRBD2 aligns across 8 bases. The CDR3 length is 14 residues. V lost 6 bases to trimming and J lost 5 bases; unmatched junction nucleotides: 8. Germline CDR1 and CDR2: LGHNA and YNFKEQ. Here the CDR3 DNA reads TGTGCCAGCAGTCGGGGGGGCGGGTGGGAGACCCAGTACTTC. This encodes CASSRGGGWETQYF.

The chain combines TRBV6-5 with TRBJ2-3; D call uncertain. CDR1 is MNHEY, CDR2 SVGAGI, per germline. This CDR3 region has 13 residues. V dropped 4 bases and J dropped 2 bases, with 7 bases sitting between them. CDR3 coding DNA: TGTGCCAGCAGTTCTCAGTTCACAGATACGCAGTATTTT. Translation: CASSSQFTDTQYF.

The chain recombines TRBV19 with TRBJ1-6; no firm D call. CDR3 length equals 15 residues. Germline V lookup: CDR1 LNHDA, CDR2 SQIVND (reference sequence). Trimming cost V 1 base and J 1 base, with 5 bases left between them. CDR3 bases: TGTGCCAGTAGTATAGGAGCGTCCTATAATTCACCCCTCCACTTT. Encoded protein: CASSIGASYNSPLHF.

This clone occurred a few times. The genes are TRBV4-1 and TRBJ2-7; 8 positions agree with TRBD1. The length of the CDR3 is 13 residues. The germline V gene encodes CDR1 MGHRA and CDR2 YSYEKL. The trim removed 5 bases at V and 2 bases at J, leaving 2 bases unmatched. The CDR3 nucleotides read TGCGCCAGCAGCAGACAGGGGACCTACGAGCAGTACTTC. Translating it yields CASSRQGTYEQYF.

This clone was observed a single time. The chain links TRBV28 to TRBJ1-1; 7 bases fit TRBD1. Germline lookup yields CDR1 MDHEN and CDR2 SYDVKM. There are 14 residues in the CDR3. With 4 bases clipped from V and 7 bases from J, the junction kept 9 bases outside the gene matches. The CDR3 nucleotides are TGTGCCAGCAGTTACCCACAGGGGTACGGTGAAGCTTTCTTT. As protein: CASSYPQGYGEAFF.

The J gene is TRBJ1-5, the V gene TRBV28, with no clear D. The germline gives CDR1 MDHEN, CDR2 SYDVKM. Trimming took 6 bases from V and 0 from J, leaving 24 bases between them. CDR3 length equals 19 residues. CDR3: CASSLETRGRIYSNQPQHF. Written as DNA, the CDR3 is TGTGCCAGCAGCCTAGAGACACGGGGAAGAATCTATAGCAATCAGCCCCAGCATTTT.

The genes are TRBV11-2 and TRBJ2-3; 7 bases align to TRBD2. V shed 2 bases, J shed 3 bases, and the junction held 8 bases outside the gene matches. Germline assignment: CDR1 SGHAT and CDR2 FQNNGV. The CDR3 has 16 residues. The CDR3 coding sequence is TGTGCCAGCAGCTTATCGGGGGGACTCTTGACAGATACGCAGTATTTT. It specifies CASSLSGGLLTDTQYF.

V and J are TRBV28 and TRBJ2-3; 9 positions agree with TRBD1. Germline lookup yields CDR1 MDHEN and CDR2 SYDVKM. Trimming at V came to 5 bases and at J to 5 bases, leaving 8 bases not matched to a gene. The CDR3 extends over 15 amino acids. DNA of the CDR3: TGTGCCAGCAGTGAACCCGGGACAGGGAAAGATACGCAGTATTTT. Translated, it gives CASSEPGTGKDTQYF.

This chain links TRBV23-1 with TRBJ1-5; TRBD1 might be the D (6 bases). TRBV23-1 is treated as an ORF (open reading frame) with a function not yet certain. The ends were cut back, 8 bases at V and 4 bases at J, with 21 bases in the middle. The CDR3 spans 16 residues. CDR3 bases: TGCGCCAGCCCTAGTTCTTGGACAGTACCGAATCAGCCCCAGCATTTT. This codes for CASPSSWTVPNQPQHF.

The chain combines TRBV10-3 with TRBJ2-7, with TRBD2 as a possible D gene (7 bases). CDR1 and CDR2 from the germline V gene are ENHRY and SYGVKD. The CDR3 loop spans 14 amino acids. With 0 bases removed from V and 4 bases from J, the gap between germline ends came to 10 bases. The CDR3 nucleotides read TGTGCCATCAGTGAGTCGGGGGGGCTTTACGAGCAGTACTTC. Translation: CAISESGGLYEQYF.

As concerns this clone: A read error may produce the germline difference seen at one junction end. This sequence joins TRBV11-1 and TRBJ1-1; the D is unclear. Per the germline V gene, CDR1 is SGHAT and CDR2 is FQDESV (reference sequence). The CDR3 covers 13 residues. The CDR3 nucleotides read TGTGCCCGCAGCTTGGAGGAGAACACTGAAGCTTTCTTT. Translation: CARSLEENTEAFF. Full variable domain (rest looked up from reference TRBV11-1 and TRBJ1-1): EAEVAQSPRYKITEKSQAVAFWCDPISGHATLYWYRQILGQGPELLVQFQDESVVDDSQLPKDRFSAERLKGVDSTLKIQPAELGDSAMYLCARSLEENTEAFFGQGTRLTVV.

The chain recombines TRBV27 with TRBJ1-1; D is possibly TRBD1 (6 bases). V was clipped by 7 bases and J by 1 base, with 16 bases between them. Germline V gives CDR1 MNHEY, CDR2 SMNVEV (reference sequence). The CDR3 length is 15 residues. The CDR3, as DNA: TGTGCCAGCACCGGACAGCCCTACAAGAACACTGAAGCTTTCTTT. This codes for CASTGQPYKNTEAFF.

Concerning this clone itself: One end of the junction does not line up with germline, which may come from a read error. V usage is TRBV27 and J usage is TRBJ1-5, with D maybe TRBD1 (6 bases). The V gene's germline CDR1 is MNHEY and CDR2 SMNVEV (reference sequence). This CDR3 region has 12 residues. CDR3 nucleotides: TGTGCCAGCTCCGGTCTAGGACAGTCCGTTTATTTT. It translates to CASSGLGQSVYF.

The V gene is TRBV4-1, the J gene TRBJ1-1, with D tentatively TRBD1 (6 bases). With 3 bases removed from V and 3 bases from J, the gap between germline ends came to 8 bases. Germline CDR1 reads MGHRA; CDR2 reads YSYEKL. The CDR3 is made up of 13 amino acids. This CDR3 is CASSHKGDTEAFF. CDR3 DNA: TGCGCCAGCAGCCATAAGGGGGACACTGAAGCTTTCTTT.

The V gene is TRBV15, the J gene TRBJ1-3, with 9 nucleotides matching TRBD1. The trim removed 9 bases at V and 3 bases at J, leaving 6 bases unmatched. Germline CDR1 reads LNHNV; CDR2 reads YYDKDF (reference sequence). This CDR3 has 14 amino acids. The CDR3 protein is CATHSGQGGNTIYF. The CDR3, as DNA: TGTGCCACACACTCGGGACAGGGTGGAAACACCATATATTTT.

The J gene is TRBJ1-1, the V gene TRBV19, with a tentative D call TRBD1 (6 bases). The CDR3 is 13 residues long. V lost 6 bases and J lost 1, with 9 bases in between. The V gene's germline CDR1 is LNHDA and CDR2 SQIVND (reference sequence). The CDR3 here is CASRPTGNTEAFF. The CDR3 DNA is TGTGCCAGTAGACCGACAGGGAACACTGAAGCTTTCTTT.